This TCR beta chain was recovered during a study of CD8 T cells in Susac syndrome. The RNA, about 0.5 to 1 ug, was put through reverse transcription using random hexamers. Each CDR3 protein gets one entry after TCRdb re-called the immunoSEQ multiplex PCR reads with MiXCR. The sample has 110,000 or so distinct CDR3 sequences; 85% to 95% are singletons. There are 13 residues in the CDR3. V was cut by 2 bases and J by 7 bases, with 9 bases left in between. Per germline, CDR1 ENHRY and CDR2 SYGVKD. The sequence was collected from a human donor in good health. The sequencing sample was made of CD8+ T cells from PBMCs. This chain links TRBV10-3 with TRBJ1-5; D is ambiguous. CDR3 bases: TGTGCCATCAGTGAGGCCGAGAGGCAGCCCCAGCATTTT. This codes for CAISEAERQPQHF.